This T cell receptor beta chain was recovered during a study of human T cells and chemical hapten exposure. Across the study: Slight differences in pooled library volume were the main source of varying TCR yields across samples.

This clonotype was found many times. Losses at the gene ends were 5 bases for V and 6 bases for J; bases not matched to a gene: 7. The CDR3 runs 13 residues. In germline, CDR1 is SGHVS, CDR2 FNYEAQ. Time point specified: patch test 2, 6 weeks after DPC sensitization. The treatment: therapeutic diphenylcyclopropenone sensitization with weekly scalp DPC. Single cDNA molecules in the library carried unique molecular identifiers attached during preparation. TCRdb re-analysed the RACE reads in MiXCR, keeping a single row per CDR3 protein. The sample shows 80,000 to 95,000 distinct CDR3 sequences, roughly 9.6% of them seen only once.

The chain joins TRBV7-6 to TRBJ2-7, with 7 positions matching TRBD1. This receptor was obtained from a man aged 35-49 years with alopecia areata. Some clones in this sample may be carry-over from other donors' samples. Sequencing was performed on whole blood, taken in connection with sensitization to the hapten diphenylcyclopropenone (DPC). CDR3 bases: TGTGCCAGCAGCGCCGGGACAGTGGGCGAGCAGTACGTC. Its translation: CASSAGTVGEQYV.